Ten or more counts support the clone carrying this T cell receptor beta chain. What it binds is unknown. Only healthy Caucasians were enrolled as donors. The germline CDR1 and CDR2 sequences are SGHRS and YFSETQ. Trimming stripped 0 bases from V and 1 base from J, with 14 bases between. The CDR3 consists of 18 residues. This sample is part of a study of identical twins. Broader study findings: Insertions were fewer in abundant cord blood beta clonotypes, whereas memory repertoires showed none of this pattern. Recombination models fit unrelated individuals' TCR alpha sharing but underestimated twins'.

Each cDNA held unique molecular identifiers, and template switching gave it a universal primer site. TCRdb re-analysed the 5' RACE reads in MiXCR, keeping a single row per CDR3 protein. The sample shows some 100,000 distinct CDR3 sequences, under 6.5% of them seen only once. The sequencing sample was made of memory T cells sorted from blood. The receptor comes from a woman aged 45 to 65 in good health. The rearrangement uses TRBV5-1 and TRBJ2-6; D is possibly TRBD1 (5 bases). The DNA for the CDR3 is TGCGCCAGCAGCTTGGGTATGCAGGGTACTTCTGGGGCCAACGTCCTGACTTTC. Amino acid sequence: CASSLGMQGTSGANVLTF.